This T cell receptor (beta chain) appears in the sequencing data of a study of blood T cell repertoires in COVID-19. Across the study: The United States, Italy and Spain supplied acute and convalescent COVID-19 samples. T cells, B-cell-depleted T cells, or PBMCs provided the cDNA or gDNA that served as material.

The authors' processing: From reference gene primer amplification, estimates of nucleated cell counts were derived. TCRdb's copy holds only in-frame clones and misses some; the assay was immunoSEQ multiplex PCR. The V and J calls and clone size were taken over from that table, and D and trimming were inferred from the DNA. The sample holds some 200,000 clones, approximately 80% seen once. Losses at the gene ends were 5 bases for V and 3 bases for J; bases not matched to a gene: 9. In germline, CDR1 is SGDLS, CDR2 YYNGEE. CDR3 length equals 16 residues. The source of this sequence is a human donor in a cohort sampled during active COVID-19. The material sequenced was peripheral blood. The chain carries TRBV9 and TRBJ2-5; 11 bases fit TRBD2. CDR3 sequence reads: CASSHSGGLAEETQYF. In nucleotides, the CDR3 is TGTGCCAGCAGTCATAGTGGGGGACTAGCGGAAGAGACCCAGTACTTC. The whole variable domain, filled in from reference TRBV9 and TRBJ2-5, reads DSGVTQTPKHLITATGQRVTLRCSPRSGDLSVYWYQQSLDQGLQFLIQYYNGEERAKGNILERFSAQQFPDLHSELNLSSLELGDSALYFCASSHSGGLAEETQYFGPGTRLLVL.